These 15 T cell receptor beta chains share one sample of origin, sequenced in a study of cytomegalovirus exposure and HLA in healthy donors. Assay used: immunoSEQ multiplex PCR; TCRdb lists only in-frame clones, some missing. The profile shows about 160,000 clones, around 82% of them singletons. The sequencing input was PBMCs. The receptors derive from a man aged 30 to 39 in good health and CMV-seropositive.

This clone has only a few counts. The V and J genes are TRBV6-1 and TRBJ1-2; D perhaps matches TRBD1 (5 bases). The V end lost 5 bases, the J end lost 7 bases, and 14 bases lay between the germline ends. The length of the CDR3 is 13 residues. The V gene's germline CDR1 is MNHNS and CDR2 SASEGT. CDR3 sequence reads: CASSPPGMVGYTF. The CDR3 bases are TGTGCCAGCAGTCCGCCAGGGATGGTTGGCTACACCTTC.

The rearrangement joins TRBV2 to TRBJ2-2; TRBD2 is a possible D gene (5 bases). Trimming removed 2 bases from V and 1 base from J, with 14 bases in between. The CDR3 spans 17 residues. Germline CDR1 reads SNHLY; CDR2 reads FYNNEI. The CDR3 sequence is CASSERSGILNTGELFF. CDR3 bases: TGTGCCAGCAGTGAAAGGTCCGGGATTTTGAACACCGGGGAGCTGTTTTTT.

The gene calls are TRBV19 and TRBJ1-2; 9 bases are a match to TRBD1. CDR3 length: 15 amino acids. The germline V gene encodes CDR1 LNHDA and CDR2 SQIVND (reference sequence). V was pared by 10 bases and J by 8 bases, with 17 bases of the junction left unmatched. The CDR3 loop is CATKVPRDRVIGYTF. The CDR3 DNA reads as TGTGCCACCAAGGTGCCCCGGGACAGGGTTATCGGCTACACCTTC.

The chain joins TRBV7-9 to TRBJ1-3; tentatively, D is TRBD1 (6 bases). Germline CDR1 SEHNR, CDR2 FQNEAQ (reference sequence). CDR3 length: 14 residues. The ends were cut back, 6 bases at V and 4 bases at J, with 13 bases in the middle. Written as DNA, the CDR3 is TGTGCCAGCAGGGACAGCCGGATCGGAAACACCATATATTTT. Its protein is CASRDSRIGNTIYF.

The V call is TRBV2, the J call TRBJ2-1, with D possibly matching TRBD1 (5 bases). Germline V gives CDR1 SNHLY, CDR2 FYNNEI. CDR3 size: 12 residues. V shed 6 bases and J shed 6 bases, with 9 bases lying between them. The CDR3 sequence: CASREQVNEQFF. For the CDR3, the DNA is TGTGCCAGCAGAGAACAGGTCAATGAGCAGTTCTTC. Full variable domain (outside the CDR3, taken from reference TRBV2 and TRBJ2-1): EPEVTQTPSHQVTQMGQEVILRCVPISNHLYFYWYRQILGQKVEFLVSFYNNEISEKSEIFDDQFSVERPDGSNFTLKIRSTKLEDSAMYFCASREQVNEQFFGPGTRLTVL.

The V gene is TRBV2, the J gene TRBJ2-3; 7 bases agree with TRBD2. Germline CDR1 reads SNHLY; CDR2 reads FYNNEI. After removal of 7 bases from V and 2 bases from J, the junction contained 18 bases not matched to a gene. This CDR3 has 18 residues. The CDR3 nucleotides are TGTGCCAGCACCTCCCGTTCCGGGGGGACGGCGACCACAGATACGCAGTATTTT. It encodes CASTSRSGGTATTDTQYF.

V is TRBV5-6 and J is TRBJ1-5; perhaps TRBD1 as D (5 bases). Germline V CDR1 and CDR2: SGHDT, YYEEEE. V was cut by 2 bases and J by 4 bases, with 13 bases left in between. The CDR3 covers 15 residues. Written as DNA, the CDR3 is TGTGCCAGCAGCTTCGCCCCGGGGGGGAATCAGCCCCAGCATTTT. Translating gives CASSFAPGGNQPQHF.

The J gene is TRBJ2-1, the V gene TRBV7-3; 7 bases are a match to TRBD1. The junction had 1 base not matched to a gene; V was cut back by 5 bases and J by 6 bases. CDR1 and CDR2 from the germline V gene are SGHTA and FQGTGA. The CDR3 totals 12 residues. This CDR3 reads CASSPGGNEQFF. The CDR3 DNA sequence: TGTGCCAGCAGCCCAGGGGGCAATGAGCAGTTCTTC. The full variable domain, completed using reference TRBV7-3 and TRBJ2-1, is GAGVSQTPSNKVTEKGKYVELRCDPISGHTALYWYRQSLGQGPEFLIYFQGTGAADDSGLPNDRFFAVRPEGSVSTLKIQRTERGDSAVYLCASSPGGNEQFFGPGTRLTVL.

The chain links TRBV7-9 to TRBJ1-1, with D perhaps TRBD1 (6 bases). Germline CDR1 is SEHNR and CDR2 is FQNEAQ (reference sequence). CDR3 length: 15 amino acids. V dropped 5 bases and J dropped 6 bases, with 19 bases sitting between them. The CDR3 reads CASSTGGAHLAEAFF. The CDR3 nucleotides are TGTGCCAGCAGCACGGGGGGGGCCCACCTGGCTGAAGCTTTCTTT.

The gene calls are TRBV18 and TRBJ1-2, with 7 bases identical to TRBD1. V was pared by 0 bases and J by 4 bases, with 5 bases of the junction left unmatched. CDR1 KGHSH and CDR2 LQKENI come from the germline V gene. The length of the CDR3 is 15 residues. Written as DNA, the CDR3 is TGTGCCAGCTCACCACCCACAGGACAGGTCTATGGCTACACCTTC. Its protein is CASSPPTGQVYGYTF.

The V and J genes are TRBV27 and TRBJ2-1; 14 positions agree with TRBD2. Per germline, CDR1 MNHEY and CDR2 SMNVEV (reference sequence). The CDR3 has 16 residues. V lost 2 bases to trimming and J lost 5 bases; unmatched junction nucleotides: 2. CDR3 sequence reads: CASSLGLAGGHNEQFF. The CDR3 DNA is TGTGCCAGCAGTTTAGGACTAGCGGGGGGCCACAATGAGCAGTTCTTC.

CDR3 DNA sequence: TGTGCCAGCAGCGCAAATCAGGGGGCTGGTGAAAAACTGTTTTTT. Translating gives CASSANQGAGEKLFF. This chain links TRBV7-8 with TRBJ1-4; TRBD1 agrees at 8 bases. The junction had 9 bases not matched to a gene; V was cut back by 5 bases and J by 7 bases. In germline, CDR1 is SGHVS, CDR2 FQNEAQ. The CDR3 sequence is 15 residues long.

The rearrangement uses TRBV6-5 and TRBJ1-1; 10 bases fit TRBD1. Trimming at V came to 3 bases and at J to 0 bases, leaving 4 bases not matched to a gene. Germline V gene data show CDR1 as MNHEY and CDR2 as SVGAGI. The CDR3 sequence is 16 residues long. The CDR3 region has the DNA TGTGCCAGCAGTTATGCGACAGGGGGCTTGAACACTGAAGCTTTCTTT. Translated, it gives CASSYATGGLNTEAFF.

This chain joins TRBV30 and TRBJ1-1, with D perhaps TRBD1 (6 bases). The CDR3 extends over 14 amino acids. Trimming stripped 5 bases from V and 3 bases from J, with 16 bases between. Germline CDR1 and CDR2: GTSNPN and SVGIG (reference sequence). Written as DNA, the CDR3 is TGTGCCTGGCGTCGGAGGTGGGGGCACACTGAAGCTTTCTTT. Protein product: CAWRRRWGHTEAFF. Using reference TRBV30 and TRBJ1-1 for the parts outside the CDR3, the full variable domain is SQTIHQWPATLVQPVGSPLSLECTVEGTSNPNLYWYRQAAGRGLQLLFYSVGIGQISSEVPQNLSASRPQDRQFILSSKKLLLSDSGFYLCAWRRRWGHTEAFFGQGTRLTVV.

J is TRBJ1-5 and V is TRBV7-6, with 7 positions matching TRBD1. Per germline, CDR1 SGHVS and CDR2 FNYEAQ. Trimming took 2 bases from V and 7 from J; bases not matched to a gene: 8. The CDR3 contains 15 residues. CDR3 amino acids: CASSLSQGQGQPQHF. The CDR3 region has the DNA TGTGCCAGCAGCTTATCACAGGGGCAGGGGCAGCCCCAGCATTTT.